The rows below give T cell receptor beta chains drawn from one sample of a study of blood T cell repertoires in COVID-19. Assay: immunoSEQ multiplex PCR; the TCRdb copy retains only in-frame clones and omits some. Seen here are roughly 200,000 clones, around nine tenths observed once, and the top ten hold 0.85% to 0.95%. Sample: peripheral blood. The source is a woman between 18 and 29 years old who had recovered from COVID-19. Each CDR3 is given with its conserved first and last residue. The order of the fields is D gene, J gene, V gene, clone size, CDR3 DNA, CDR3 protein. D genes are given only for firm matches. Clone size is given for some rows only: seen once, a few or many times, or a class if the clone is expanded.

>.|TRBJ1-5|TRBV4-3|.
TGCGCCAGCAGCCAACAATGGGACAACGATCAGCCCCAGCATTTT
CASSQQWDNDQPQHF
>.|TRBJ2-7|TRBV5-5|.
TGTGCCAGCAGCAACGGGCCGCCGGGAGCCTACGAGCAGTACTTC
CASSNGPPGAYEQYF
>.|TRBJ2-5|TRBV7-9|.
TGTGCCAGCAGTCTGGCTTGGGGTAGCGGTTCAGACCAAGAGACCCAGTACTTC
CASSLAWGSGSDQETQYF
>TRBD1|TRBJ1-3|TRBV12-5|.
TGTGCTAGTGGCCTGCTCCAGGGGGCTGGAAACACCATATATTTT
CASGLLQGAGNTIYF
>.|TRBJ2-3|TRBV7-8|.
TGTGCCAGCAGCGCGAAGGGGGAATCTAGCACAGATACGCAGTATTTT
CASSAKGESSTDTQYF
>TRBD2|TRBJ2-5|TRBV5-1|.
TGCGCCAGCAGCTTGGTTTCCGGGACTAGCCAAGAGACCCAGTACTTC
CASSLVSGTSQETQYF
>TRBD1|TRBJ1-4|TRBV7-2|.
TGTGCCAGCAGCTTCGACAGGGGGGCTAATGAAAAACTGTTTTTT
CASSFDRGANEKLFF
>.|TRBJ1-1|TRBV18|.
TGTGCCAGCTCACTTGACAGGAACACTGAAGCTTTCTTT
CASSLDRNTEAFF
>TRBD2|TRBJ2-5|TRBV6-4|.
TGTGCCAGCAGTGAAACTAGCGGGAGTGAGACCCAGTACTTC
CASSETSGSETQYF
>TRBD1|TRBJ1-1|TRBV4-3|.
TGCGCCAGCAGCCACCGGACAGGGCTGAACACTGAAGCTTTCTTT
CASSHRTGLNTEAFF
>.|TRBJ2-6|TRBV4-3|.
TGCGCCAGCAGCCTAGACAGGTCTGGGGCCAACGTCCTGACTTTC
CASSLDRSGANVLTF
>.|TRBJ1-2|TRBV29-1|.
TGCAGCGTTGAATCAGGAGGGATATTTGGCTACACCTTC
CSVESGGIFGYTF
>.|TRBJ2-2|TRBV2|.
TGTGCCAGCGGTCAGGCGAACACCGGGGAGCTGTTTTTT
CASGQANTGELFF
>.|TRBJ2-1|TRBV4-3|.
TGCGCCAGCAGCCAAGATTTTGCGGATACCTACAATGAGCAGTTCTTC
CASSQDFADTYNEQFF
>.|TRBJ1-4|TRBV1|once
TGCACCAGCAGCCAAGGACAGGGGGCGAGGTCTAATGAAAAACTGTTTTTT
CTSSQGQGARSNEKLFF
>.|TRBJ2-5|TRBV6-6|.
TGTGCCAGCTCCCAGGATACACAAGAGACCCAGTACTTC
CASSQDTQETQYF
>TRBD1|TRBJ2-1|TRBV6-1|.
TGTGCCAGCAGTGAAGTCGGGACAGTATACAATGAGCAGTTCTTC
CASSEVGTVYNEQFF
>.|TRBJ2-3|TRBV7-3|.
TGTGCCAGCAGCCGGCTAAGCGCTAGCACAGATACGCAGTATTTT
CASSRLSASTDTQYF
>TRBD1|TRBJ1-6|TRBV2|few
TGTGCCAGCAGGAGGACAGGGTTTGGATCACCCCTCCACTTT
CASRRTGFGSPLHF
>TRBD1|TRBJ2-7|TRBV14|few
TGTGCCAGCAGCCATTCCGTCGGGACAGTAAACGAGCAGTACTTC
CASSHSVGTVNEQYF
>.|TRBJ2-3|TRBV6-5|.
TGTGCCTCCCTGGGGGGACAGAAAGACACAGATACGCAGTATTTT
CASLGGQKDTDTQYF
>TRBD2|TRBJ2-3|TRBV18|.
TGTGCCAGCTCACCCGGGACTAGCGGGGGCCTACCCCTAGGGCAGTATTTT
CASSPGTSGGLPLGQYF
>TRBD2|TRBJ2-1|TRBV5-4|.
TGTGCCAGCAGCTTCCCCGGGACTAGCGGGGGCCTAACGACCTACAATGAGCAGTTCTTC
CASSFPGTSGGLTTYNEQFF
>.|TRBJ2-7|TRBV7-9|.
TGTGCCAGCAGCCCCCAGACTAGTTTGGTAGAAAGGGAGCAGTACTTC
CASSPQTSLVEREQYF
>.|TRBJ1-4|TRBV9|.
TGTGCCAGCAGCGTAGCACAGGGTATAACTAATGAAAAACTGTTTTTT
CASSVAQGITNEKLFF
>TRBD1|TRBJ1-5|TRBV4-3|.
TGCGCCAGCAGCCAAGACCCGACAGGGGGATATGATCAGCCCCAGCATTTT
CASSQDPTGGYDQPQHF
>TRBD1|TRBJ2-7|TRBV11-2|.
TGTGCCAGCAGCACGATACAGGGCAGGGGGACCTACGAGCAGTACTTC
CASSTIQGRGTYEQYF
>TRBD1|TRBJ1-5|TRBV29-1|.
TGCAGCGTTGGGACAGGAGGCAATCAGCCCCAGCATTTT
CSVGTGGNQPQHF
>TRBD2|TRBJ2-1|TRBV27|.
TGTGCCAGCAGTCCCACCCTGACTAGCCGAGCAAACAATGAGCAGTTCTTC
CASSPTLTSRANNEQFF
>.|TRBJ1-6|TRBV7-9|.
TGTGCCAGCAGCCTGGCGGAGGGGCTCGTGTCACCCCTCCACTTT
CASSLAEGLVSPLHF
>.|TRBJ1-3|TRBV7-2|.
TGTGCCAGCAGCAACAGGGCTGGAAACACCATATATTTT
CASSNRAGNTIYF
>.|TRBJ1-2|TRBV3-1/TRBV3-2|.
TGTGCCAGCAGCCAAGCACGCGGCTATGGCTACACCTTC
CASSQARGYGYTF
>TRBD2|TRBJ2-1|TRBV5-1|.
TGCGCCAGCAGCTTGATGGCTAGCGGGGAACTTTACAATGAGCAGTTCTTC
CASSLMASGELYNEQFF
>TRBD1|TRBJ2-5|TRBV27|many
TGTGCCAGCAGCCGCGGGACAGGGACATTTCCGGAGACCCAGTACTTC
CASSRGTGTFPETQYF
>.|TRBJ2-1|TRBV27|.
TGTGCCAGCAGTGCCCTCACAGAGGGCGGTTACAATGAGCAGTTCTTC
CASSALTEGGYNEQFF
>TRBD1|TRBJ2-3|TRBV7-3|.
TGTGCCAGCAGCTTAACTTGGGACAGAACTATTCGCACAGATACGCAGTATTTT
CASSLTWDRTIRTDTQYF
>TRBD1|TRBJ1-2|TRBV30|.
TGTGCCTGGAGTCGATACCGATACAGGGGTAACTATGGCTACACCTTC
CAWSRYRYRGNYGYTF
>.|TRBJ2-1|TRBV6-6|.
TGTGCCAGCAGTTACGGGGGGTCGGCCTCCTACAATGAGCAGTTCTTC
CASSYGGSASYNEQFF
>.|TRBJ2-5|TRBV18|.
TGTGCCAGCTCACCACTCGGTGGTCGGGGGTACCAAGAGACCCAGTACTTC
CASSPLGGRGYQETQYF
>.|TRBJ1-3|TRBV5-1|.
TGCGCCAGCAGCTTGGGCGGAAGTTTCTCTGGAAACACCATATATTTT
CASSLGGSFSGNTIYF
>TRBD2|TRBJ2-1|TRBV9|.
TGTGCCAGCAGGCCGGGGGGACTAGCGGGGCACAATGAGCAGTTCTTC
CASRPGGLAGHNEQFF
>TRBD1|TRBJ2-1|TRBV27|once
TGTGCCAGCGCCGGGACAGACAATGAGCAGTTCTTC
CASAGTDNEQFF
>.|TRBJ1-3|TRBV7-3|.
TGTGCCAGCAGCTTAGGGGCTCGGGGGGCCGGATACACCATATATTTT
CASSLGARGAGYTIYF
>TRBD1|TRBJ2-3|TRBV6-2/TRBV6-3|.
TGTGCCAGCAGTACTACTACAGGGGATCCCACAGATACGCAGTATTTT
CASSTTTGDPTDTQYF
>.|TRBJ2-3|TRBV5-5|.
TGTGCCAGCAGCTTGGAGGGAGCGGATACGCAGTATTTT
CASSLEGADTQYF
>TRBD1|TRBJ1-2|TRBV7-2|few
TGTGCCAGCAGCTCACGACGGACAGGGAGTGGCTACACCTTC
CASSSRRTGSGYTF
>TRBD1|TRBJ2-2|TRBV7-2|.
TGTGCCAGCAGCTTATACAGGACAGGGGGAACCGGGGAGCTGTTTTTT
CASSLYRTGGTGELFF
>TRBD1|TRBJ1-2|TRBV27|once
TGTGCCAGCAGTTTATCGCCGGGACAGGGGGTAGGTGGCTACACCTTC
CASSLSPGQGVGGYTF
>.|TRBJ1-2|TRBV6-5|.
TGTGCCAGCAGGGACAGTGGGGGACATGGCTACACCTTC
CASRDSGGHGYTF
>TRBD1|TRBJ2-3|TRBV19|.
TGTGCCAGTATAGACAGGGGGTACACAGATACGCAGTATTTT
CASIDRGYTDTQYF
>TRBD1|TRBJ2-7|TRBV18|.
TGTGCCAGCTCACCGGACAGGGTACAAAGCGAGCAGTACTTC
CASSPDRVQSEQYF
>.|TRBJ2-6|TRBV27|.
TGTGCCAGCAACATAGGTCGCGGCTGCGACTCTGGGGCCAACGTCCTGACTTTC
CASNIGRGCDSGANVLTF
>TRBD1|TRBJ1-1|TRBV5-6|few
TGTGCCAGCAGTTCGACAGGGGGCGAAGCTTTCTTT
CASSSTGGEAFF
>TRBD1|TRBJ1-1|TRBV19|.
TGTGCCAGTAGACCGACAGGGCGCGGCACTGAAGCTTTCTTT
CASRPTGRGTEAFF
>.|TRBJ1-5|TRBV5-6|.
TGTGCCAGCAGCTTACAGGGCCAGCCCCAGCATTTT
CASSLQGQPQHF
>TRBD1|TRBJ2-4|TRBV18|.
TGTGCCAGCTCACCAAACCTGCAGGGGGCCGGCAAAAACATTCAGTACTTC
CASSPNLQGAGKNIQYF
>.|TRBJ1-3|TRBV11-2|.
TGTGCCAGCAGCACGACCGGGTTTGGAAACACCATATATTTT
CASSTTGFGNTIYF